This TCR beta chain was obtained from a study of blood T cell repertoires in COVID-19. Participants spanned ages roughly 18 to 95 years and resided in about 25 US areas. This CDR3 is 14 amino acids long. Trimming took off 5 bases at V and 3 bases at J, with 12 bases between the two ends. CDR1 SGHTA and CDR2 FQGNSA come from the germline V gene. TCRdb's copy holds only in-frame clones and misses some; the assay was immunoSEQ multiplex PCR. Found here are around 170,000 clones, about 85% of them singletons; the top ten hold 8%. Sequencing input: PBMCs or T cells enriched from blood (not recorded which). The TCR originated in a woman aged 50 to 60 who had recovered from COVID-19. V gene TRBV7-2 combines with J gene TRBJ2-3; maybe TRBD1 (5 bases). CDR3 protein: CASSPNQGTDTQYF. CDR3 DNA: TGTGCCAGCAGCCCGAATCAGGGTACAGATACGCAGTATTTT.